Below, 15 T cell receptor beta chains from the same sample are listed, as sequenced in a study of cytomegalovirus exposure and HLA in healthy donors. The primer mix had 60 Vbeta and 13 Jbeta primers. Produced via immunoSEQ multiplex PCR; TCRdb's table is partial and in-frame only. The table records 150,000 to 200,000 clones, around 80% of them present only once. The source material was PBMCs. These TCRs come from a woman in her 50s in good health and CMV-seropositive.

The sample holds one count of this clone. The chain is built from TRBV6-5 and TRBJ2-7, with 9 nucleotides matching TRBD2. This CDR3 spans 15 amino acids. J lost 6 bases, V lost 8 bases, and 14 bases had no gene match. Germline V lookup: CDR1 MNHEY, CDR2 SVGAGI. CDR3 in DNA: TGTGCCAGCGGGGAGCCGGGACTAGCCTCGGGCGAGCAGTACTTC. This gives the protein CASGEPGLASGEQYF.

V usage is TRBV7-9 and J usage is TRBJ1-3; D not resolved. With 2 bases removed from V and 0 bases from J, the gap between germline ends came to 8 bases. Germline CDR1 reads SEHNR; CDR2 reads FQNEAQ (reference sequence). The CDR3 runs 15 residues. The CDR3 reads CASSLIQISGNTIYF. The CDR3 DNA follows: TGTGCCAGCAGCTTAATACAGATCTCTGGAAACACCATATATTTT.

Remarks on this clone: Other DNA sequences within the sample encode an identical CDR3. The J gene is TRBJ2-5, the V gene TRBV9; maybe TRBD1 (6 bases). The CDR3 extends over 14 amino acids. V was shortened by 3 bases and J by 5 bases, with 14 bases between the two germline ends. Germline values: CDR1 SGDLS, CDR2 YYNGEE. The CDR3 spells CASSAGQGWETQYF. The CDR3, as DNA: TGTGCCAGCAGCGCCGGGCAGGGGTGGGAGACCCAGTACTTC.

The chain joins TRBV4-1 to TRBJ1-2, with D unresolved. Between the trimmed V and J ends, which lost 0 bases and 8 bases, there was a span of 7 bases. Germline CDR1 MGHRA, CDR2 YSYEKL. The CDR3 spans 12 residues. Here the CDR3 DNA reads TGCGCCAGCAGCCAAGATCGCAGGGGCTACACCTTC. Translation: CASSQDRRGYTF.

The rearrangement uses TRBV19 and TRBJ2-2, with 9 bases lining up with TRBD1. The CDR3 covers 17 residues. The trim removed 5 bases at V and 3 bases at J, leaving 10 bases unmatched. Per the germline V gene, CDR1 is LNHDA and CDR2 is SQIVND (reference sequence). The DNA of the CDR3 is TGTGCCAGTAGTCCGGTCCGGACAGGGGTGCACACCGGGGAGCTGTTTTTT. It yields the protein CASSPVRTGVHTGELFF.

The chain carries TRBV5-1 and TRBJ1-1; 8 nucleotides agree with TRBD1. V shed 1 base and J 4 bases; nucleotides not matched to a gene: 0. This CDR3 contains 13 residues. Germline V gives CDR1 SGHRS, CDR2 YFSETQ. The CDR3 loop is CASSLTGGTEAFF. The CDR3 DNA sequence: TGCGCCAGCAGCTTGACAGGGGGCACTGAAGCTTTCTTT. Full variable domain (outside the CDR3, taken from reference TRBV5-1 and TRBJ1-1): KAGVTQTPRYLIKTRGQQVTLSCSPISGHRSVSWYQQTPGQGLQFLFEYFSETQRNKGNFPGRFSGRQFSNSRSEMNVSTLELGDSALYLCASSLTGGTEAFFGQGTRLTVV.

V is TRBV11-2 and J is TRBJ1-1, with TRBD1 identical over 12 bases. The ends lost 1 base at V and 10 bases at J; junction bases unmatched: 7. CDR1 and CDR2 from the germline V gene are SGHAT and FQNNGV. CDR3 size: 15 residues. The CDR3 DNA sequence: TGTGCCAGCAGCTTAGGTCCGGGACAGGGGGCGGGAGCTTTCTTT. Translated: CASSLGPGQGAGAFF.

CDR3 in amino acids: CASSPSVMQRGERMHTQYF. For the CDR3, the DNA is TGTGCCAGCAGTCCCTCCGTAATGCAGCGGGGCGAAAGAATGCATACGCAGTATTTT. This rearrangement joins TRBV27 to TRBJ2-3; 7 bases fit TRBD2. This CDR3 comprises 19 residues. V trimming: 5 bases; J trimming: 7 bases; junction bases outside the gene matches: 24. The germline V gene has CDR1 MNHEY and CDR2 SMNVEV (reference sequence).

Turning to this clone: The identical CDR3 is also encoded by other nucleotide sequences in the sample. The chain recombines TRBV4-2 with TRBJ1-6; D gene uncertain. CDR1 and CDR2 (germline): LGHNA, YNFKEQ. This CDR3 contains 17 residues. Trimming stripped 0 bases from V and 0 bases from J, with 9 bases between. The CDR3 sequence is CASSQDLGVSYNSPLHF. Written as DNA, the CDR3 is TGTGCCAGCAGCCAAGATTTGGGCGTCTCCTATAATTCACCCCTCCACTTT.

This clone has more than one count but fewer than ten. This sequence joins TRBV25-1 and TRBJ2-3, with TRBD1 identical over 9 bases. Unmatched junction bases numbered 8, after V lost 11 bases and J lost 5 bases. This CDR3 has 13 residues. Germline lookup yields CDR1 MGHDK and CDR2 SYGVNS. In DNA, the CDR3 is TGTGCCTGCACCGGGACAGGGAGAGATACGCAGTATTTT. As protein: CACTGTGRDTQYF.

CDR3 residues: CASSSGLGSYNEQFF. The CDR3 DNA follows: TGTGCCAGCAGTTCAGGGTTAGGATCCTACAATGAGCAGTTCTTC. The genes are TRBV6-5 and TRBJ2-1; D possibly corresponds to TRBD1 (5 bases). The CDR3 covers 15 residues. The V end was cut by 4 bases, the J end by 1 base, with 11 bases between. The germline V gene encodes CDR1 MNHEY and CDR2 SVGAGI.

The chain combines TRBV4-2 with TRBJ2-2, with TRBD2 matching 11 bases. The germline V gene has CDR1 LGHNA and CDR2 YNFKEQ. The CDR3 runs to 18 residues. Germline trimming cut 0 bases from V and 5 bases from J; bases unmatched to any gene: 8. CDR3 nucleotides: TGTGCCAGCAGCCAAGAACCCAGGCTAGCGGGAGGTACCGGGGAGCTGTTTTTT. This translates into CASSQEPRLAGGTGELFF.

The chain couples TRBV2 to TRBJ2-1; D gene uncertain. Trimming stripped 6 bases from V and 3 bases from J, with 9 bases between. The CDR3 sequence is 13 residues long. From germline, CDR1 is SNHLY and CDR2 FYNNEI. CDR3 protein: CASREQHYNEQFF. The CDR3 DNA reads TGTGCCAGCAGGGAACAACACTACAATGAGCAGTTCTTC.

The chain links TRBV18 to TRBJ1-2; D might be TRBD1 (5 bases). Germline V gene data show CDR1 as KGHSH and CDR2 as LQKENI. The CDR3 loop spans 12 amino acids. Trimming cost V 3 bases and J 10 bases, with 12 bases left between them. CDR3 loop: CASSPGTGFYTF. In DNA, the CDR3 is TGTGCCAGCTCACCCGGAACAGGTTTCTACACCTTC.

V usage is TRBV6-1 and J usage is TRBJ1-1, with 8 bases fitting TRBD1. This CDR3 is 15 amino acids long. Unmatched junction bases numbered 7, after V lost 6 bases and J lost 1 base. The germline V gene encodes CDR1 MNHNS and CDR2 SASEGT. The CDR3 reads CASRSDRARNTEAFF. The CDR3 DNA is TGTGCCAGCAGGTCGGACAGGGCAAGGAACACTGAAGCTTTCTTT.